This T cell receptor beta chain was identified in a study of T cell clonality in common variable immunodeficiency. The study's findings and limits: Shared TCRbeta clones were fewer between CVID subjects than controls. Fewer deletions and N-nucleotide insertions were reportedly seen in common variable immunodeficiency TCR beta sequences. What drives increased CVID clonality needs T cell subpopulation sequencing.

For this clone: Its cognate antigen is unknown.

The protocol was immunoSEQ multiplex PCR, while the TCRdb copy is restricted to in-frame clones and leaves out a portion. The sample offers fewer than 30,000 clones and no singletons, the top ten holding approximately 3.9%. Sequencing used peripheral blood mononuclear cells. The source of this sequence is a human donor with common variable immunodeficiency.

CDR3 DNA (partial): TGTGCCAGCTCAAATCAGGCTCGTGGAAACACC. It codes for CASSNQARGNT. The whole CDR3 protein is CASSNQARGNTIYF. The chain uses TRBV18 and TRBJ1-3; D gene ambiguous. The read gets to within 3 residues of the CDR3 end, and the germline J gene fills in the rest. With 5 bases removed from V and 3 bases from J, the gap between germline ends came to 11 bases. This CDR3 spans 14 amino acids. Germline V gene sequence: CDR1 KGHSH, CDR2 LQKENI. Full variable domain (outside the CDR3, taken from reference TRBV18 and TRBJ1-3): NAGVMQNPRHLVRRRGQEARLRCSPMKGHSHVYWYRQLPEEGLKFMVYLQKENIIDESGMPKERFSAEFPKEGPSILRIQQVVRGDSAAYFCASSNQARGNTIYFGEGSWLTVV.